Listed below are T cell receptor beta chains from one sample, sequenced in a study of cytomegalovirus exposure and HLA in healthy donors. Clones were read by immunoSEQ multiplex PCR, and TCRdb kept only the in-frame ones, dropping some. The sample yields about 160,000 clones, approximately 85% seen once. What was sequenced was PBMCs. These receptors all stem from a girl aged 2 to 10 in good health and CMV-seropositive. Each CDR3 is given with its conserved first and last residue. The D gene is left open where the match is weak. Expanded clones get a size class; other rows say once, few or many, or leave the size out.

v_gene	j_gene	d_gene	abundance	CDR3nt	CDR3aa
TRBV10-3	TRBJ2-5	TRBD2	.	TGTGCCATCAGGGCTGAAAAGGCCATAGCGGGAGGTAGGGAGACCCAGTACTTC	CAIRAEKAIAGGRETQYF
TRBV28	TRBJ1-2	TRBD1	.	TGTGCCAGCAGTTTAATGGACAGGGTCTATGGCTACACCTTC	CASSLMDRVYGYTF
TRBV30	TRBJ2-3	.	.	TGTGCCTGGAAAGGTTTACGCGGTTTGGCAGATACGCAGTATTTT	CAWKGLRGLADTQYF
TRBV5-1	TRBJ2-5	.	.	TGCGCCAGCAGCCGCGTCGGACTTTCCGAGGAGCAGTACTTC	CASSRVGLSEEQYF
TRBV2	TRBJ2-7	.	.	TGTGCCAGCACCCGAGCATTCTCCTACGAGCAGTACTTC	CASTRAFSYEQYF
TRBV4-2	TRBJ2-5	TRBD2	.	TGTGCCAGCAGCCAGCCCCATTTCCAGCGGGGCCTTCGGGAGACCCAGTACTTC	CASSQPHFQRGLRETQYF
TRBV23-1	TRBJ2-7	TRBD1	.	TGCGCCAGCAGTCAATCAGCCAGGGACAGGGAAGGTAGATACGGCTACGAGCAGTACTTC	CASSQSARDREGRYGYEQYF
TRBV28	TRBJ1-4	.	few	TGTGCCAGCAGAACGAGGACAGCGGAAAAACTGTTTTTT	CASRTRTAEKLFF
TRBV4-2	TRBJ2-7	.	.	TGTGCCAGCAGCCAAGAAAGGGGCTACGAGCAGTACTTC	CASSQERGYEQYF
TRBV5-1	TRBJ2-2	TRBD2	.	TGCGCCAGCAGCTTAGCGGGAGGGCCAGGCGGGGAGCTGTTTTTT	CASSLAGGPGGELFF
TRBV28	TRBJ1-5	TRBD1	.	TGTGCCAGCAGTGAACTGACAGGGGCCAGTCAGCCCCAGCATTTT	CASSELTGASQPQHF
TRBV19	TRBJ1-1	.	.	TGTGCCAGTAGTATAGGACCGGGTAACACTGAAGCTTTCTTT	CASSIGPGNTEAFF
TRBV28	TRBJ2-1	.	few	TGTGCCAGCAGTTTCCTACTAGATCATGAGCAGTTCTTC	CASSFLLDHEQFF
TRBV18	TRBJ1-5	TRBD1	.	TGTGCCAGCTCACCGGCACTGACAGGGGGGGGCGGGAGCAATCAGCCCCAGCATTTT	CASSPALTGGGGSNQPQHF
TRBV7-3	TRBJ2-3	TRBD2	.	TGTGCCAGCAGTTCGGGACTAGCGGTAACAGATACGCAGTATTTT	CASSSGLAVTDTQYF
TRBV9	TRBJ2-2	.	once	TGTGCCAGCAGCCCCCGGCGAGGGCCCAACACCGGGGAGCTGTTTTTT	CASSPRRGPNTGELFF
TRBV30	TRBJ1-3	.	.	TGTGCCTGGAGTGTAGGGACACCGGCTGGAAACACCATATATTTT	CAWSVGTPAGNTIYF
TRBV30	TRBJ2-2	.	.	TGTGCCTGGAGTGTTCAGGGGGAGCTGTTTTTT	CAWSVQGELFF
TRBV9	TRBJ1-4	TRBD1	.	TGTGCCAGCAGCCCCCAGGACAGGGGCTTCGAAAAACTGTTTTTT	CASSPQDRGFEKLFF
TRBV5-6	TRBJ2-1	TRBD1	.	TGTGCCAGCAGCTTGGGACAGGGAGTCCGTAGCCTTTACAATGAGCAGTTCTTC	CASSLGQGVRSLYNEQFF
TRBV29-1	TRBJ2-7	TRBD1	.	TGCAGCGTTGCACCCCCGACAGGGGACTTCTACGAGCAGTACTTC	CSVAPPTGDFYEQYF
TRBV7-9	TRBJ2-7	.	.	TGTGCCAGCAGCTTACAGTACGAGCAGTACTTC	CASSLQYEQYF
TRBV10-3	TRBJ1-3	TRBD1	once	TGTGCCATCAGTGACCCAAAGGACAGGTCGGACACCATATATTTT	CAISDPKDRSDTIYF
TRBV5-4	TRBJ2-5	TRBD2	.	TGTGCCAGCAGCTTTAAAGTTGAGGGACTAGTGATAGAGACCCAGTACTTC	CASSFKVEGLVIETQYF
TRBV5-4	TRBJ2-3	TRBD2	.	TGTGCCAGCACCCCACTAGCGGGAGGGCCAGATACGCAGTATTTT	CASTPLAGGPDTQYF
TRBV5-8	TRBJ1-5	.	.	TGTGCCAGCAGCTTGGGACGACGGGGTGAGCCCCAGCATTTT	CASSLGRRGEPQHF
TRBV2	TRBJ2-5	TRBD2	.	TGTGCCAGCAGTGAATGGGGAGCGGGAGGTTCCGAGACCCAGTACTTC	CASSEWGAGGSETQYF
TRBV27	TRBJ2-7	TRBD1	.	TGTGCCAGCAGTTTGGGGACAGGGCCCTACGAGCAGTACTTC	CASSLGTGPYEQYF
TRBV2	TRBJ2-1	TRBD2	.	TGTGCCAGCAGTGACGGGGAGGGAGGGCCCTACAATGAGCAGTTCTTC	CASSDGEGGPYNEQFF
TRBV6-1	TRBJ1-1	TRBD1	.	TGTGCCAGCATGACAGGGGGCGCGGACACTGAAGCTTTCTTT	CASMTGGADTEAFF
TRBV2	TRBJ2-3	.	.	TGTGCCAACAGTGAAACGCTAGACTCTACGCAGTATTTT	CANSETLDSTQYF
TRBV29-1	TRBJ2-1	TRBD1	.	TGCAGCATAAGACAGGGGGCGCATAGTGAGCAGTTCTTC	CSIRQGAHSEQFF
TRBV28	TRBJ1-1	TRBD1	.	TGTGCCAGCAGTTTGTACAGGGGGCTTAACACTGAAGCTTTCTTT	CASSLYRGLNTEAFF
TRBV14	TRBJ2-7	.	.	TGTGCCAGCAGCCAAGATCCCAGCGGGGAGCAGTACTTC	CASSQDPSGEQYF
TRBV29-1	TRBJ1-3	.	.	TGCAGCGGGGACTGCCTCTCTGGAAACACCATATATTTT	CSGDCLSGNTIYF
TRBV2	TRBJ1-5	.	.	TGTGCCAGCAGTACAGGGAAGCGTCAGCCCCAGCATTTT	CASSTGKRQPQHF